This T cell receptor beta chain was obtained from a study of shared clonotypes between healthy human individuals (dated by TCRdb to 2020 to 2021). For the wider study: Three men and a couple of women, aged 18 to 49 years, made up the cohort. Per donor, three plates each were used for CD4 naive and CD4 memory, two for CD8 naive, and one for CD8 memory. The study deeply sequenced blood TCR repertoires of several healthy adults to estimate repertoire size and the extent of clonotype sharing between individuals. To increase sequencing depth and limit assay-specific biases, TCR repertoire library preparation and sequencing were carried out by different laboratories using diverse techniques. Leukapheresis yielded between about 0.85 and 10 billion PBMCs per donor. On the study overall, not on this receptor specifically: The genetic and exposure-history diversity represented was limited by the small number of donors. Sampling was restricted to blood, and TCR repertoires in tissue are likely to differ from TCR repertoires in blood. Naive subsets generally had larger estimated clonotype richness than memory subsets did. Pairwise subsampling indicated that sequencing depth was expected to affect the degree of clonotype sharing among donors. When four donors were compared, the shared fraction of clonotypes was about 5.4% for naive CD4, more than 3% for naive CD8, 2% to 2.5% for memory CD4, and under 0.5% for memory CD8. Compared with non-shared clonotypes, the clonotypes found in all four sorted-subset donors had higher generation probabilities. Incomplete sequencing was indicated by rarefaction of sorted-subset datasets, despite the large sequencing depth.

Using the deep immunoSEQ assay, multiplex PCR amplified TCR CDR3 regions from genomic DNA. Genomic DNA extracted from each cell subset was distributed evenly over all wells of several immunoSEQ 96-well plates, and each plate served as one replicate. Each replicate PCR for sorted subsets received around 200 ng genomic DNA, equal to about 30,000 T cell genomes. Purified libraries were quantified with a Qubit 3.0 fluorometer, sized on a Bioanalyzer 2100, and re-quantified with the KAPA Library Quantification kit. A separate single-read 150-cycle Illumina NextSeq 550 flow cell was used to sequence each immunoSEQ 96-well plate. As for how the authors treated the data: The immunoSEQ output contained only junctional sequences without quality scores, so filtering could not match that applied to full-length reads. Sequences were annotated with PyIR, a Python wrapper for IgBLAST v1.9, and V/J genes and CDR3 were assigned using IMGT germline references. Reads were removed for weak V/J assignments (E-value above 1e-6), missing CDR3, stop codons, out-of-frame junctions, or ambiguous translated residues. A V3J clonotype was defined by an identical inferred V gene, J gene, and CDR3 amino acid sequence. To compute the percentage overlap between repertoires, the number of shared unique clonotypes was divided by the size of the smaller repertoire. Richness of each repertoire was evaluated using RTK rarefaction, the Chao1 estimator, and Recon v2.1 estimates of unobserved clonotypes. OLGA was used to compute generation probabilities for all TCRbeta clonotypes that the gDNA method yielded from a few donors. Not all clones reach the TCRdb copy of this immuneACCESS table, which keeps in-frame sequences only. Checked studies attribute under half of the gap to unresolved V genes and leave the rest unexplained. Clone size and the V and J calls come from that table; the DNA yielded D and trimming. A total of about 1.5 million clones appear in this sample, roughly 96% of them only once. The ten biggest clones cover approximately 1.1% of the sample.

The donors were healthy, HIV-negative adults who had no recently reported acute infections or vaccinations. All donors were Caucasian adults living in Nashville, Tennessee, USA. Magnetic negative selection was used to enrich CD4+ T cells, after which naive cells were positively selected on CD45RA and the negative fraction became the memory subset. Blood was collected by leukapheresis, and PBMCs were isolated by Ficoll-Histopaque density gradient centrifugation and then cryopreserved in liquid nitrogen vapor phase. Purity and quantity of every magnetically sorted T cell population were checked by analytical flow cytometry. Genomic DNA was isolated from each sorted fraction and quantified by UV absorbance on a Nanodrop 2000c. With respect to this clone: The specificity of this receptor is unknown. It has no much larger one-base neighbor in the sample; base qualities were not kept. Other DNA sequences in the same sample also yield this CDR3.

Trimming leaves V shorter by 4 bases and J shorter by 3 bases, with the junction holding 3 bases beyond the gene matches. Per the germline V gene, MGHRA is the CDR1 and YSYEKL is the CDR2. CDR3 length: 13 amino acids, cysteine to phenylalanine. The sequence is cut down to CDR3 DNA, 39 bases in frame from base 1. What was sequenced was naive CD4+ T cells sorted from blood. In the paper's terms, the cell subset or site label means: CD45RA+ positively selected. This clonotype originated in a man younger than 45 in good health. The sequence is built from TRBV4-1 and TRBJ2-7; TRBD1 agrees with 7 junctional bases. Here the CDR3 is given as CASSRDSNYEQYF. The DNA sequence reads TGCGCCAGCAGCCGGGACAGTAACTACGAGCAGTACTTC.